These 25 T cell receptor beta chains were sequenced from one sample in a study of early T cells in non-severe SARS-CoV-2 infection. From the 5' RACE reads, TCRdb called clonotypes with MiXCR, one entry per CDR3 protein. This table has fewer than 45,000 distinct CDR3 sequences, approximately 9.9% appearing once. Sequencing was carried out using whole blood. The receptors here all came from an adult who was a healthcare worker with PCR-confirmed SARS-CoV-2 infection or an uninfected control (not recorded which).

CDR3 in DNA: TGTGCCAGCAGCCTCCCGGCTGGGGCCAACGTCCTGACTTTC. This encodes CASSLPAGANVLTF. V usage is TRBV28 and J usage is TRBJ2-6, with D hard to call. This CDR3 comprises 14 residues. Deletions cut 6 bases from V and 2 bases from J, with 8 bases between. Per germline, CDR1 MDHEN and CDR2 SYDVKM.

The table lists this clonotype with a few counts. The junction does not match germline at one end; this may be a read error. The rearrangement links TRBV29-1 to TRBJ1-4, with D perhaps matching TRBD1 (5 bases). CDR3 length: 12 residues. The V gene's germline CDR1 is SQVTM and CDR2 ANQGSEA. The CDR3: CSVEGANEKLFF. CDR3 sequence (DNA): TGCAGCGTAGAAGGGGCTAATGAAAAACTGTTTTTT.

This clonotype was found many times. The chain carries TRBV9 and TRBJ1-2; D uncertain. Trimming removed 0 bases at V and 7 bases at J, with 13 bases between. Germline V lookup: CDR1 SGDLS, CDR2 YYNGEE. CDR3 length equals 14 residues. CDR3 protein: CASSVAQSSRGYTF. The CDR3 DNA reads TGTGCCAGCAGCGTAGCGCAGTCGTCCCGTGGCTACACCTTC.

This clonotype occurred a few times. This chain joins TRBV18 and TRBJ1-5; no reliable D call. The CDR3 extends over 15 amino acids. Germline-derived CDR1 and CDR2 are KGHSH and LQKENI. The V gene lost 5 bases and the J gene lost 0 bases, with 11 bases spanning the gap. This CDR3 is CASSNQEYSNQPQHF. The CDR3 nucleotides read TGTGCCAGCTCAAATCAGGAGTATAGCAATCAGCCCCAGCATTTT.

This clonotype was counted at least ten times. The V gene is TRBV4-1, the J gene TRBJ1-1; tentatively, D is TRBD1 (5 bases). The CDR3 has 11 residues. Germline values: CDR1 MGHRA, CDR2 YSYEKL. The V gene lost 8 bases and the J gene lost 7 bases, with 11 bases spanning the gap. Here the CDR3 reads CASLWGGEAFF. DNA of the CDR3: TGCGCCAGCCTTTGGGGGGGTGAAGCTTTCTTT.

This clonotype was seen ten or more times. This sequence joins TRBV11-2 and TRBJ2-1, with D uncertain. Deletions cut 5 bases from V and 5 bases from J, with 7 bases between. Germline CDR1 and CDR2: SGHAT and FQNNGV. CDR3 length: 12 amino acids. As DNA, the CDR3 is TGTGCCAGCAGCCAAGCAGACAATGAGCAGTTCTTC. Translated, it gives CASSQADNEQFF.

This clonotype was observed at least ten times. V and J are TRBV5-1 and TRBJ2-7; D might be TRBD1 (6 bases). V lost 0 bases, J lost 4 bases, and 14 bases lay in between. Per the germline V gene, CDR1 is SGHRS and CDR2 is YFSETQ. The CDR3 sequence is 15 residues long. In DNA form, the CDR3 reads TGCGCCAGCAGCTTGGCCACCGGGGACATTTACGAGCAGTACTTC. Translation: CASSLATGDIYEQYF.

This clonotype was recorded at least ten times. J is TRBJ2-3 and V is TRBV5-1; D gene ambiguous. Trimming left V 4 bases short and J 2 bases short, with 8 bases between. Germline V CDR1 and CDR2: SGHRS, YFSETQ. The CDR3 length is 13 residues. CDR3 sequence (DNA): TGCGCCAGCAGCGATTCCCCCACAGATACGCAGTATTTT. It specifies CASSDSPTDTQYF.

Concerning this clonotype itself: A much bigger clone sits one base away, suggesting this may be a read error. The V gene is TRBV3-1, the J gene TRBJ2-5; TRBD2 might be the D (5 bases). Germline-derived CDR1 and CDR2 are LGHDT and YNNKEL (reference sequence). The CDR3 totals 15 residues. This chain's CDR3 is CARSQARVSKETQYF. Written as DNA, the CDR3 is TGTGCCAGAAGCCAAGCGAGGGTCAGTAAAGAGACCCAGTACTTC.

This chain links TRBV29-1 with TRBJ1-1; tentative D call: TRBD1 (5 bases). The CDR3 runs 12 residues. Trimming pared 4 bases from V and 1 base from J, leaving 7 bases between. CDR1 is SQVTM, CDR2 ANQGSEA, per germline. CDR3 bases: TGCAGCGTTGCCAGGGAGAACACTGAAGCTTTCTTT. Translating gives CSVARENTEAFF.

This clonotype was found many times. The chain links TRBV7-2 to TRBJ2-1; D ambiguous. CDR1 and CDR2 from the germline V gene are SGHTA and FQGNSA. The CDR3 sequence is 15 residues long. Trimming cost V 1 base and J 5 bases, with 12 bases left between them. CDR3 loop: CASSLEPEGNNEQFF. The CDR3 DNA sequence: TGTGCCAGCAGCTTAGAACCCGAAGGGAACAATGAGCAGTTCTTC.

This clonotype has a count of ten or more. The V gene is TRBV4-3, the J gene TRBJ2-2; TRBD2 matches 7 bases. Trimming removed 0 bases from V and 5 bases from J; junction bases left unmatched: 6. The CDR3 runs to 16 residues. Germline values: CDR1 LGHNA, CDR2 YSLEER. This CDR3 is CASSQDAGRETGELFF. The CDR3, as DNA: TGCGCCAGCAGCCAAGATGCAGGGAGGGAAACCGGGGAGCTGTTTTTT.

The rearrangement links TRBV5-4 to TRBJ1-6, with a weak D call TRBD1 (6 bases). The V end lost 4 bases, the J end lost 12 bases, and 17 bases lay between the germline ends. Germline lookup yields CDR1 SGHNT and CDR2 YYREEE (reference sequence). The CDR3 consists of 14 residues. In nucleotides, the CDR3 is TGTGCCAGCAGCCCTGGACGGGGGGCCTTACCCCTCCACTTT. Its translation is CASSPGRGALPLHF. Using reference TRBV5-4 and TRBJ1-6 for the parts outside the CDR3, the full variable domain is ETGVTQSPTHLIKTRGQQVTLRCSSQSGHNTVSWYQQALGQGPQFIFQYYREEENGRGNFPPRFSGLQFPNYSSELNVNALELDDSALYLCASSPGRGALPLHFGNGTRLTVT.

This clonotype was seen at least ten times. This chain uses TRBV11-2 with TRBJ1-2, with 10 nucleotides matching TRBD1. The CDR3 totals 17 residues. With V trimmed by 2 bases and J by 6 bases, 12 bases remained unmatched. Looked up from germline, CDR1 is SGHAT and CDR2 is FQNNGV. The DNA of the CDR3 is TGTGCCAGCAGCTTATACCCGGCCGGGACAGGGGTGGATGGCTACACCTTC. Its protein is CASSLYPAGTGVDGYTF.

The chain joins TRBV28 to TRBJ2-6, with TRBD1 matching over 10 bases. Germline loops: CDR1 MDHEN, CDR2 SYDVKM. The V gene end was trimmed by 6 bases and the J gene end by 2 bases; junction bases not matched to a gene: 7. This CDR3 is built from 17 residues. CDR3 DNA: TGTGCCAGCAGGCCCGGACAGGGGGATCCTGGGGCCAACGTCCTGACTTTC. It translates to CASRPGQGDPGANVLTF.

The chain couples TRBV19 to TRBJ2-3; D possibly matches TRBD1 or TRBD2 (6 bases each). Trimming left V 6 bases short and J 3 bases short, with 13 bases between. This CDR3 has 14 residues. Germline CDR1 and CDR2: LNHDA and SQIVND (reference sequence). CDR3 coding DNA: TGTGCCAGTAGGGGGGGCCGAGAGACAGATACGCAGTATTTT. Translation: CASRGGRETDTQYF.

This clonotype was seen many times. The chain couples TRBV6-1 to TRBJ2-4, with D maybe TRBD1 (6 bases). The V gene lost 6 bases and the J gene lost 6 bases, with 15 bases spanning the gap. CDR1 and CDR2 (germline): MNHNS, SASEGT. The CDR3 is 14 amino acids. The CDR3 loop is CASSPGQPSNIQYF. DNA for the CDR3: TGTGCCAGCAGCCCAGGACAGCCTTCAAACATTCAGTACTTC.

This CDR3 reads CASTVAWLAKNIQYF. CDR3 bases: TGTGCCAGCACAGTGGCATGGCTAGCCAAAAACATTCAGTACTTC. This sequence joins TRBV2 and TRBJ2-4; D ambiguous. The germline V gene encodes CDR1 SNHLY and CDR2 FYNNEI. The length of the CDR3 is 15 residues. V was pared by 7 bases and J by 0 bases, with 13 bases between.

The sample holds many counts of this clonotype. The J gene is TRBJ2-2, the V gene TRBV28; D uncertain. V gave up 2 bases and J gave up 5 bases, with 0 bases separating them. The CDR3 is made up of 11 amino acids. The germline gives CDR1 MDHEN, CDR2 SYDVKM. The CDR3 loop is CASSLTGELFF. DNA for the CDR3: TGTGCCAGCAGTTTAACCGGGGAGCTGTTTTTT.

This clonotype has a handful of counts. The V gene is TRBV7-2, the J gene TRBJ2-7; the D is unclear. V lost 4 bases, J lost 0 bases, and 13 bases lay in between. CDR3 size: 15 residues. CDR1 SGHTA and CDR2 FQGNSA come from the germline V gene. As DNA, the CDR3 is TGTGCCAGCAGCTCCATTGGCGGAAGCTCCTACGAGCAGTACTTC. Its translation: CASSSIGGSSYEQYF.

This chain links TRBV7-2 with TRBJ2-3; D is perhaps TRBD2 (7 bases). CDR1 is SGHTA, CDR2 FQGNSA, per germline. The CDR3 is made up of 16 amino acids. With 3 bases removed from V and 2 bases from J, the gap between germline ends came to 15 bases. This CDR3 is CASSFFRGGVTDTQYF. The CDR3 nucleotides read TGTGCCAGCAGCTTTTTTCGCGGGGGCGTCACAGATACGCAGTATTTT.

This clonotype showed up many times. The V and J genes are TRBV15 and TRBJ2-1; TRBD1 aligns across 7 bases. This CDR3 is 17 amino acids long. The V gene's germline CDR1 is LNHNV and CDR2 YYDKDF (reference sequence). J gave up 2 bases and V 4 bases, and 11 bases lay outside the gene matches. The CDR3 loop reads CATSKYPPGQPYNEQFF. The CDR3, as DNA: TGTGCCACCAGCAAATACCCTCCGGGACAGCCCTACAATGAGCAGTTCTTC.

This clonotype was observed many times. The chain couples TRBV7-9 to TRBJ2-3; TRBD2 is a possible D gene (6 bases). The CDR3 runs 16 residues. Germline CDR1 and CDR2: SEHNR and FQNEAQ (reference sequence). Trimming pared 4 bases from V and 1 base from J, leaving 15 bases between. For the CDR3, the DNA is TGTGCCAGCAGCTCCCCCTTGGGCGGGGGCACAGATACGCAGTATTTT. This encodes CASSSPLGGGTDTQYF.

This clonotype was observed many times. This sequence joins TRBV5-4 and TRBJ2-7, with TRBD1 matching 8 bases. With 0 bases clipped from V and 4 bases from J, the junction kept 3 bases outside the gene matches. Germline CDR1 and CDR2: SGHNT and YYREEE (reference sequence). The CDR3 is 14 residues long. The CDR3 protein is CASSLDRGSYEQYF. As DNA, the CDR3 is TGTGCCAGCAGCTTGGACAGGGGGTCTTACGAGCAGTACTTC.

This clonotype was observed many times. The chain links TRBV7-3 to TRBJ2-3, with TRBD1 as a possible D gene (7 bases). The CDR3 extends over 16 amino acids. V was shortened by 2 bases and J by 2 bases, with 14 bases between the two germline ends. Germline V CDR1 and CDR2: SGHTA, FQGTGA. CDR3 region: CASSLQGGRPTDTQYF. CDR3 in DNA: TGTGCCAGCAGCTTACAGGGGGGTCGGCCCACAGATACGCAGTATTTT.